The 8 T cell receptor beta chains presented below share a single source sample, sequenced in a study of shared clonotypes between healthy human individuals. Produced via immunoSEQ multiplex PCR; TCRdb's table is partial and in-frame only. The data show some 1,600,000 clones, approximately 98% seen once. Specimen: naive CD4+ T cells sorted from blood. Subset defined: CD45RA+ positively selected. These TCRs come from a man aged 25-45 years in good health.

The chain combines TRBV6-1 with TRBJ1-3, with D possibly TRBD1 on 5 matching bases. Germline loops: CDR1 MNHNS, CDR2 SASEGT. The CDR3 consists of 16 residues. With 2 bases removed from V and 0 bases from J, the gap between germline ends came to 11 bases. CDR3 DNA sequence: TGTGCCAGCAGTGAACAGGACAAGATCTCTGGAAACACCATATATTTT. It specifies CASSEQDKISGNTIYF.

The V call is TRBV19, the J call TRBJ2-4, with 13 bases that match TRBD2. Germline trimming cut 2 bases from V and 2 bases from J; bases unmatched to any gene: 3. Germline lookup yields CDR1 LNHDA and CDR2 SQIVND (reference sequence). The CDR3 sequence is 17 residues long. CDR3 nucleotides: TGTGCCAGTAGTATAACTAGCGGGAGGGTACCCAAAAACATTCAGTACTTC. Translating gives CASSITSGRVPKNIQYF.

About this clone itself: Additional DNA sequences in this sample encode the identical CDR3. V is TRBV5-1 and J is TRBJ2-2; D may be TRBD1 (5 bases). The germline V gene has CDR1 SGHRS and CDR2 YFSETQ. V dropped 0 bases and J dropped 4 bases, with 7 bases sitting between them. The CDR3 consists of 14 residues. This CDR3 is CASSLVGATGELFF. Written as DNA, the CDR3 is TGCGCCAGCAGCTTGGTTGGGGCCACCGGGGAGCTGTTTTTT. Together with reference TRBV5-1 and TRBJ2-2, the CDR3 gives the full variable domain: KAGVTQTPRYLIKTRGQQVTLSCSPISGHRSVSWYQQTPGQGLQFLFEYFSETQRNKGNFPGRFSGRQFSNSRSEMNVSTLELGDSALYLCASSLVGATGELFFGEGSRLTVL.

Only one count was recorded for this clone. The rearrangement uses TRBV19 and TRBJ2-7; no definite D call. V dropped 3 bases and J dropped 3 bases, with 18 bases sitting between them. This CDR3 contains 16 residues. Per germline, CDR1 LNHDA and CDR2 SQIVND (reference sequence). The CDR3 coding sequence is TGTGCCAGTAGTATCAGTTCCCACTTTACAGACTACGAGCAGTACTTC. Translating gives CASSISSHFTDYEQYF.

The J gene is TRBJ2-6, the V gene TRBV29-1; D is unclear. The CDR3 runs to 12 residues. V was clipped by 5 bases and J by 2 bases, with 4 bases between them. Germline CDR1 and CDR2: SQVTM and ANQGSEA. The CDR3 loop reads CSVSAGANVLTF. For the CDR3, the DNA is TGCAGCGTTTCGGCTGGGGCCAACGTCCTGACTTTC.

The gene calls are TRBV29-1 and TRBJ2-3, with 9 bases matching TRBD2. This CDR3 has 15 residues. J was trimmed by 7 bases and V by 3 bases; bases with no gene match: 11. Germline CDR1 and CDR2: SQVTM and ANQGSEA. The CDR3 DNA is TGCAGCGTTGAGGGGGGCGGGAGGGCCCCCAATACGCAGTATTTT. Its protein is CSVEGGGRAPNTQYF.

The J gene is TRBJ1-2, the V gene TRBV9; tentatively, D is TRBD1 (6 bases). Germline CDR1 is SGDLS and CDR2 is YYNGEE. This CDR3 is built from 16 residues. Between the trimmed V and J ends, which lost 0 bases and 2 bases, there was a span of 14 bases. In nucleotides, the CDR3 is TGTGCCAGCAGCGTAGGAGGGACAACCAACAACTATGGCTACACCTTC. It encodes CASSVGGTTNNYGYTF. The full variable domain, in which reference TRBV9 and TRBJ1-2 provide the parts outside the CDR3, is DSGVTQTPKHLITATGQRVTLRCSPRSGDLSVYWYQQSLDQGLQFLIQYYNGEERAKGNILERFSAQQFPDLHSELNLSSLELGDSALYFCASSVGGTTNNYGYTFGSGTRLTVV.

A note on this clone: Other nucleotide sequences from this sample produce the same CDR3. V gene TRBV18 combines with J gene TRBJ1-1; possibly TRBD1 for D (5 bases). V was pared by 2 bases and J by 4 bases, with 11 bases between. The CDR3 covers 14 residues. Germline V gene lookup returns CDR1 KGHSH and CDR2 LQKENI. CDR3 DNA: TGTGCCAGCTCACCAAGGGGTCGGGGCACTGAAGCTTTCTTT. Translation gives CASSPRGRGTEAFF.